This TCR beta chain was captured in a study of naive and memory T cell subsets. Many counts were recorded for this clonotype. V was cut by 1 base and J by 1 base, with 8 bases left in between. Germline CDR1 MNHNS, CDR2 SASEGT. The length of the CDR3 is 15 residues. Two oligonucleotides, mixed equimolar, formed the beta constant-region primer covering TRBC1 and TRBC2. Ligated cDNA was amplified by four rounds of PCR with nested alpha and beta constant-region primers and SP2. TCRdb re-analysed the UMI-ligation and nested PCR reads in MiXCR, keeping a single row per CDR3 protein. The sample yields about 120,000 distinct CDR3 sequences, just over 35% seen once.

The chain employs TRBV6-1 and TRBJ1-3, with D unresolved. Specimen: central memory CD4+ T cells from blood. The source of this sequence is a human donor in good health. CDR3 sequence reads: CASSEGHPSGNTIYF. The CDR3 DNA sequence: TGTGCCAGCAGTGAAGGGCATCCGTCTGGAAACACCATATATTTT.